This paragraph reports one TCR beta chain. The target antigen is unknown. Ligated cDNA underwent four rounds of PCR with nested alpha and beta constant region primers and SP2. For blood and skin samples, reverse transcription used TCR alpha and beta constant primers. MiXCR, run by TCRdb on the 5' RACE reads, gives a single entry per CDR3 protein. The data contain about 62,000 distinct CDR3 sequences, approximately 8.5% of them singletons. The library had UMIs added by 3' ligation of an oligonucleotide to TCR cDNA. The sample is drawn from a study of naive and memory T cell subsets. V shed 3 bases and J shed 4 bases, with 13 bases lying between them. There are 13 residues in the CDR3. The germline gives CDR1 SQVTM, CDR2 ANQGSEA. Study-level findings and limits: This RNA-based method may be sensitive to activation-related transcript changes.

This TCR was sampled from a female donor in good health. The V gene is TRBV29-1, the J gene TRBJ2-7; TRBD1 might be the D (6 bases). The CDR3 sequence is CSVDQGRGYEQYF. Here the CDR3 DNA reads TGCAGCGTTGACCAGGGGAGAGGGTACGAGCAGTACTTC.